This TCR beta chain emerged from a study of technical replicates of blood from several donors. TCRdb keeps only in-frame clones here, not all; method: immunoSEQ multiplex PCR. The data show about 62,000 clones, with roughly 86% seen just once and roughly 4.9% held by the top ten. This CDR3 comprises 16 residues. Germline-derived CDR1 and CDR2 are SGHRS and YFSETQ. The V segment lost 0 bases and the J segment 6 bases; nucleotides outside the gene matches: 10. The genes are TRBV5-1 and TRBJ2-3; 7 nucleotides match TRBD2. The specimen sequenced was PBMCs. This clonotype was obtained from a human donor in good health. Some clones in this sample may be carry-over from other donors' samples. The chain's CDR3 is CASSLVAGEGVDTQYF. CDR3 nucleotides: TGCGCCAGCAGCTTGGTAGCGGGTGAAGGGGTCGATACGCAGTATTTT.